This is a list of T cell receptor beta chains from one sample in a study of shared clonotypes between healthy human individuals. Data came from immunoSEQ multiplex PCR; TCRdb stores just in-frame clones and leaves some out. Seen here are 550,000 to 600,000 clones, roughly 98% observed once, and the top ten hold more than 0.3%. Source material: naive CD8+ T cells sorted from blood. These receptors all stem from a man younger than 40 in good health. CDR3s include the opening cysteine and the closing phenylalanine or tryptophan. Fields, in order: J gene, clone size, D gene, V gene, CDR3 DNA, CDR3 protein. The D gene is left open where the match is weak. The listing skips clone size in some rows; elsewhere it reads once, few, many or a size class.

TRBJ1-1 - - TRBV5-1 TGCGCCAGCAGCTTGGAAGCCCGGGGTTCGGGTACGACTGAAGCTTTCTTT CASSLEARGSGTTEAFF
TRBJ2-1 - - TRBV5-5 TGTGCCAGCAGCGATGACTACGCCCGGTACAATGAGCAGTTCTTC CASSDDYARYNEQFF
TRBJ1-4 - - TRBV7-9 TGTGCCAGCAGCCTAGACGAAAAACTGTTTTTT CASSLDEKLFF
TRBJ2-1 once TRBD1 TRBV13 TGTGCCAGCAGCGCCCCCGGACAGGGCACGGATGGGGAGTTGAGCAATGAGCAGTTCTTC CASSAPGQGTDGELSNEQFF
TRBJ1-1 - TRBD1 TRBV28 TGTGCCAGCAACCGACAGGGGGCCGGAACTGAAGCTTTCTTT CASNRQGAGTEAFF
TRBJ2-1 - - TRBV9 TGTGCCAGCAGCGTAGGAGGGGCAAGCAATGAGCAGTTCTTC CASSVGGASNEQFF
TRBJ2-1 - TRBD2 TRBV19 TGTGCCAGTAGTAGTCATAGCGGGACCCCACTAGAGGGGCAGTTCTTC CASSSHSGTPLEGQFF
TRBJ1-4 - - TRBV7-9 TGTGCCAGCAGCTTGATAACAGCTAATGAAAAACTGTTTTTT CASSLITANEKLFF
TRBJ1-1 - - TRBV11-1 TGTGCCAGCAGCCCCCGGGAGAACACTGAAGCTTTCTTT CASSPRENTEAFF
TRBJ2-4 - - TRBV10-1 TGCGCCAGCAGGGGGGACTGGGTTACCAAAAACATTCAGTACTTC CASRGDWVTKNIQYF
TRBJ2-3 - - TRBV29-1 TGCAGCGTTGAAGGTTGGGTCGCCGGATACACAGATACGCAGTATTTT CSVEGWVAGYTDTQYF
TRBJ1-5 - - TRBV7-8 TGTGCCAGCAGCTTAGGAGCTTATAGCAATCAGCCCCAGCATTTT CASSLGAYSNQPQHF
TRBJ1-4 - - TRBV6-5 TGTGCCAGCAGTTACGGGTCCGAGGAGTTTTTT CASSYGSEEFF
TRBJ1-4 - - TRBV7-9 TGTGCCAGCAGCTTAACCGGGAAGATAGGGGAAAAACTGTTTTTT CASSLTGKIGEKLFF
TRBJ2-1 - - TRBV9 TGTGCCAGCAGCTCTGGCACGGGTCTCGGCCTCTACAATGAGCAGTTCTTC CASSSGTGLGLYNEQFF